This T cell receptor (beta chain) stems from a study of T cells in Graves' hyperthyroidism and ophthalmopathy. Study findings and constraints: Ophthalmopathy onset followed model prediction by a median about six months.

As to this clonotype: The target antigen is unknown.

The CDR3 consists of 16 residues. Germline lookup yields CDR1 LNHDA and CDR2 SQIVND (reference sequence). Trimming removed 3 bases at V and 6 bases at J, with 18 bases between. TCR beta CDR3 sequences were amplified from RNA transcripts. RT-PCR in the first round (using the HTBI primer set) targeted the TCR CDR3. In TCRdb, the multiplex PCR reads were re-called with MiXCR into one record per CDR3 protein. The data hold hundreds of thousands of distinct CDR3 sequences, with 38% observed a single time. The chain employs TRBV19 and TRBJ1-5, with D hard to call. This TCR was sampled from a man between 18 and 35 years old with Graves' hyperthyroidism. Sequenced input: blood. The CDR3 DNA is TGTGCCAGTAGTATCTCGGGGAAGGCGATGAGTCAGCCCCAGCATTTT. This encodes CASSISGKAMSQPQHF.